Each of the 9 T cell receptor beta chains below was sequenced from the same sample in a study of blood T cells in healthy people across ages. The second PCR ran roughly 6 to 12 cycles with a sample-barcoded 5' primer and J-beta primers. TCRdb ran MiXCR on the 5' RACE reads and lists one entry per CDR3 protein. This sample yields hundreds of thousands of distinct CDR3 sequences, of which 20% to 25% are seen a single time; around 9.2% belongs to the top ten. A further study also used this sample, focusing on T cells of mothers and their children.

The sample was blood. The origin of the receptors is a boy aged 5-17 years in good health.

This clonotype has a handful of counts. This chain joins TRBV27 and TRBJ1-5; TRBD1 is a possible D gene (6 bases). The CDR3 loop spans 14 amino acids. CDR1 is MNHEY and CDR2 is SMNVEV in the germline V gene (reference sequence). The V end was cut by 7 bases, the J end by 7 bases, with 17 bases between. DNA for the CDR3: TGTGCCAGCACCTCGAACAGGGATGGGCAGCCCCAGCATTTT. Residues: CASTSNRDGQPQHF.

This clonotype was picked up a small number of times. The genes are TRBV7-3 and TRBJ2-5; TRBD2 might be the D (6 bases). Germline CDR1 SGHTA, CDR2 FQGTGA. V was clipped by 2 bases and J by 11 bases, with 15 bases between them. The CDR3 has 13 amino acids. The CDR3 DNA sequence: TGTGCCAGCAGCTTAGGGGAGGCGGCGGAGCAGTACTTC. Encoded protein: CASSLGEAAEQYF.

This chain links TRBV3-1 with TRBJ2-5; D gene uncertain. The CDR3 is 15 amino acids. Trimming removed 1 base at V and 3 bases at J, with 12 bases between. CDR1 LGHDT and CDR2 YNNKEL come from the germline V gene (reference sequence). As DNA, the CDR3 is TGTGCCAGCAGCCAAGTGCTGGACGGAAAAGAGACCCAGTACTTC. It yields the protein CASSQVLDGKETQYF.

This clonotype was counted a few times. V is TRBV3-1 and J is TRBJ2-7, with 7 positions matching TRBD1. The germline V gene encodes CDR1 LGHDT and CDR2 YNNKEL (reference sequence). V gave up 1 base and J gave up 12 bases; unmatched junction bases: 6. The CDR3 contains 12 residues. The CDR3 bases are TGTGCCAGCAGCCAAGTAGGGGGCGAAGGGTACTTC. Its protein is CASSQVGGEGYF.

V gene TRBV21-1 combines with J gene TRBJ2-5; whether TRBD1, the table's D call, matches the DNA was not checked. TRBV21-1 constitutes a pseudogene. The CDR3 sequence is 16 residues long. CDR3: CASNLQGATLFRTQYF. As DNA, the CDR3 is TGTGCCAGCAACTTACAGGGGGCGACTCTCTTTCGGACCCAGTACTTC.

Concerning this clonotype itself: Germline is not matched at one junction end, which may reflect a read error. V is TRBV29-1 and J is TRBJ2-3, with 7 positions matching TRBD2. The CDR3 covers 14 residues. Germline CDR1 reads SQVTM; CDR2 reads ANQGSEA. The CDR3 here is CSVKERGPTDTQYF. CDR3 bases: TGCAGCGTTAAAGAGCGGGGCCCCACAGATACGCAGTATTTT.

This clonotype was seen more than once but under ten times. The chain combines TRBV7-8 with TRBJ2-7; D remains ambiguous. The germline V gene has CDR1 SGHVS and CDR2 FQNEAQ. V was pared by 5 bases and J by 0 bases, with 11 bases between. CDR3 size: 14 residues. CDR3 sequence reads: CASSPTPDSYEQYF. CDR3 bases: TGTGCCAGCAGCCCTACACCTGACTCCTACGAGCAGTACTTC.

The CDR3 DNA is TGTGCCAGTAGTCCCCGGACCGGGGGCTTCTACAATGAGCAGTTCTTC. This gives the protein CASSPRTGGFYNEQFF. This chain links TRBV19 with TRBJ2-1; either TRBD1 or TRBD2 may supply D (6 bases each). The V end was cut by 5 bases, the J end by 3 bases, with 17 bases between. Germline loops: CDR1 LNHDA, CDR2 SQIVND (reference sequence). The CDR3 is 16 amino acids. Filled out from reference TRBV19 and TRBJ2-1, the complete variable domain reads DGGITQSPKYLFRKEGQNVTLSCEQNLNHDAMYWYRQDPGQGLRLIYYSQIVNDFQKGDIAEGYSVSREKKESFPLTVTSAQKNPTAFYLCASSPRTGGFYNEQFFGPGTRLTVL.

This rearrangement joins TRBV27 to TRBJ1-5, with D possibly being TRBD1 (5 bases). V dropped 5 bases and J dropped 0 bases, with 11 bases sitting between them. This CDR3 comprises 15 residues. Germline CDR1 is MNHEY and CDR2 is SMNVEV (reference sequence). CDR3 in amino acids: CASSLKGDSNQPQHF. CDR3 sequence (DNA): TGTGCCAGCAGTCTAAAAGGGGATAGCAATCAGCCCCAGCATTTT.